The 20 T cell receptor beta chains in this list originate from one sample, sequenced in a study of T cells in Graves' hyperthyroidism and ophthalmopathy (dated by TCRdb to between 2018 and 2021). Libraries were made using multiplex PCR. The sample was run on an Illumina HiSeq 2000. Amplification of TCR beta CDR3 regions was carried out from RNA transcripts. A first-round RT-PCR of the TCR CDR3 used the HTBI primer set with the Qiagen OneStep RT-PCR kit. Using fastp at Q25 and MiXCR, TCRdb reprocessed the public reads and kept productive beta chains. Each entry merges the rows of one CDR3 protein and shows their most common DNA and genes. Across this sample there are some 490,000 distinct CDR3 sequences, with 15% to 20% seen only once. The biggest ten clones account for about 29% of the sample. The source material was blood. These receptors were obtained from a woman in her 30s with Graves' ophthalmopathy.

There are many counts of this clonotype. The chain employs TRBV30 and TRBJ1-2, with TRBD1 as a possible D gene (6 bases). Germline CDR1 is GTSNPN and CDR2 is SVGIG (reference sequence). The V gene lost 4 bases and the J gene lost 2 bases, with 17 bases spanning the gap. The CDR3 has 15 residues. The CDR3: CAWTRQASLNYGYTF. CDR3 sequence (DNA): TGTGCCTGGACAAGACAGGCGTCGTTAAACTATGGCTACACCTTC.

This clonotype has at least ten counts. This chain connects TRBV20-1 to TRBJ2-7; D could derive from TRBD1 or TRBD2 (6 bases each). The germline V and J ends were trimmed by 3 bases and 5 bases, with 14 bases remaining between them. The CDR3 has 13 amino acids. Germline assignment: CDR1 DFQATT and CDR2 SNEGSKA (reference sequence). The CDR3 DNA follows: TGCAGTGCTAGTCCAGGGGAGGCGCACGAGCAGTACTTC. This codes for CSASPGEAHEQYF.

This clonotype was counted a few times. This could be a read error, since a much larger clone is one nucleotide away. V usage is TRBV5-1 and J usage is TRBJ2-3; D perhaps matches TRBD2 (6 bases). From germline, CDR1 is SGHRS and CDR2 YFSETQ. The CDR3 sequence is 14 residues long. The CDR3 bases are TGCGCCAGCAGCTTATGGGGGGAAAAAGATATGCAGTATTTT. Its translation: CASSLWGEKDMQYF.

This sequence joins TRBV2 and TRBJ1-1; the D is unclear. V lost 3 bases, J lost 8 bases, and 16 bases lay in between. This CDR3 contains 14 residues. Germline lookup yields CDR1 SNHLY and CDR2 FYNNEI. CDR3 sequence: CASSDRMRIGEAFF. CDR3 bases: TGTGCCAGCAGTGATCGCATGCGAATAGGAGAAGCTTTCTTT.

J is TRBJ2-3 and V is TRBV11-2; 11 nucleotides align to TRBD1. With V trimmed by 1 base and J by 3 bases, 6 bases remained unmatched. This CDR3 has 17 residues. Germline CDR1 is SGHAT and CDR2 is FQNNGV. As DNA, the CDR3 is TGTGCCAGCAGCTTAGGCGGGACAGGGGGAGTAACAGATACGCAGTATTTT. Protein product: CASSLGGTGGVTDTQYF.

Only a few counts were recorded for this clonotype. This chain uses TRBV6-1 with TRBJ2-3, with 13 bases lining up with TRBD2. The CDR3 contains 17 residues. Trimming at V came to 8 bases and at J to 5 bases, leaving 13 bases not matched to a gene. Germline V gene sequence: CDR1 MNHNS, CDR2 SASEGT. The CDR3 coding sequence is TGTGCCAGCTCCGGACTAGCGGGAGCCCCTGAGGGAGATACGCAGTATTTT. Encoded protein: CASSGLAGAPEGDTQYF.

This clonotype was counted many times. This chain connects TRBV30 to TRBJ2-1; D is possibly TRBD1 or TRBD2 (6 bases each). This CDR3 has 13 residues. The V and J ends lost 3 bases and 3 bases respectively, with 9 bases between them. Germline values: CDR1 GTSNPN, CDR2 SVGIG (reference sequence). CDR3 residues: CAWRGGNYNEQFF. The CDR3 nucleotides are TGTGCCTGGAGGGGGGGCAACTACAATGAGCAGTTCTTC.

This clonotype has at least ten counts. V and J are TRBV6-2 or TRBV6-3 and TRBJ2-7; D remains ambiguous. Looked up from germline, CDR1 is MNHEY and CDR2 is SVGEGT. Trimming shortened V by 2 bases and J by 2 bases, and 7 bases separated the two germline ends. The CDR3 sequence is 13 residues long. CDR3 nucleotide sequence: TGTGCCAGCAGTTACGCGGAAGCCTACGAGCAGTACTTC. This gives the protein CASSYAEAYEQYF.

Ten or more counts support this clonotype. The chain couples TRBV30 to TRBJ2-2, with TRBD2 matching 10 bases. Unmatched junction bases numbered 5, after V lost 3 bases and J lost 4 bases. The CDR3 length is 15 residues. Looked up from germline, CDR1 is GTSNPN and CDR2 is SVGIG (reference sequence). The CDR3 loop is CAWRGLAGVTGELFF. CDR3 DNA: TGTGCCTGGAGGGGTCTAGCGGGAGTCACCGGGGAGCTGTTTTTT.

This clonotype was recorded many times. The rearrangement links TRBV5-8 to TRBJ2-5; D may correspond to TRBD1 or TRBD2 (5 bases each). V was pared by 3 bases and J by 2 bases, with 17 bases between. This CDR3 has 16 residues. Germline assignment: CDR1 SGHTS and CDR2 YDEGEE. This CDR3 reads CASSSWDHEQQETQYF. CDR3 nucleotides: TGTGCCAGCAGCTCCTGGGACCACGAACAACAAGAGACCCAGTACTTC.

The chain joins TRBV4-3 to TRBJ1-2, with 7 positions matching TRBD1. CDR1 is LGHNA, CDR2 YSLEER, per germline. The CDR3 has 15 residues. Germline trimming cut 0 bases from V and 8 bases from J; bases unmatched to any gene: 9. The CDR3 nucleotides read TGCGCCAGCAGCCAAGATTCCGGGACAGCTAAAGGCTACACCTTC. It codes for CASSQDSGTAKGYTF.

This clonotype was seen a handful of times. This chain uses TRBV14 with TRBJ2-7; 8 bases line up with TRBD2. Germline values: CDR1 SGHDN, CDR2 FVKESK. After removal of 2 bases from V and 2 bases from J, the junction contained 8 bases not matched to a gene. The CDR3 runs to 16 residues. Here the CDR3 reads CASSQPRAGVPYEQYF. CDR3 DNA sequence: TGTGCCAGCAGCCAACCACGAGCGGGAGTCCCCTACGAGCAGTACTTC. Complete variable domain (other parts from reference TRBV14 and TRBJ2-7): EAGVTQFPSHSVIEKGQTVTLRCDPISGHDNLYWYRRVMGKEIKFLLHFVKESKQDESGMPNNRFLAERTGGTYSTLKVQPAELEDSGVYFCASSQPRAGVPYEQYFGPGTRLTVT.

This clonotype was recorded many times. The chain joins TRBV20-1 to TRBJ2-5; D gene unclear. The germline V gene has CDR1 DFQATT and CDR2 SNEGSKA (reference sequence). The CDR3 is 12 amino acids. Trimming removed 3 bases from V and 0 bases from J, with 5 bases in between. The DNA for the CDR3 is TGCAGTGCTAGCCGGGACCAAGAGACCCAGTACTTC. This translates into CSASRDQETQYF.

This chain joins TRBV9 and TRBJ2-1, with 10 bases identical to TRBD1. This CDR3 spans 14 amino acids. The germline V gene encodes CDR1 SGDLS and CDR2 YYNGEE. V was clipped by 0 bases and J by 8 bases; unmatched bases: 2. This CDR3 is CASSVGDRGYEQFF. CDR3 nucleotides: TGTGCCAGCAGCGTAGGGGACAGGGGTTATGAGCAGTTCTTC.

The table lists this clonotype with a few counts. The chain links TRBV4-3 to TRBJ2-7; 12 positions match TRBD2. V was clipped by 1 base and J by 4 bases; unmatched bases: 11. Looked up from germline, CDR1 is LGHNA and CDR2 is YSLEER. This CDR3 has 18 residues. CDR3 residues: CASSQASRGTSGLYEQYF. DNA for the CDR3: TGCGCCAGCAGCCAAGCTTCCCGAGGGACTAGCGGGTTATACGAGCAGTACTTC.

This clonotype was counted ten times or more. The chain joins TRBV6-1 to TRBJ2-7; D gene uncertain. Germline values: CDR1 MNHNS, CDR2 SASEGT. This CDR3 comprises 14 residues. Trimming took off 7 bases at V and 6 bases at J, with 19 bases between the two ends. The CDR3 here is CASIAAGISGEQYF. The CDR3, as DNA: TGTGCCAGCATTGCAGCCGGTATTTCGGGCGAGCAGTACTTC.

As to this clonotype: This clone may be a read error of a much larger clone one base away. The V call is TRBV6-5, the J call TRBJ2-7; 7 nucleotides align to TRBD1. This CDR3 is 13 amino acids long. From germline, CDR1 is MNHEY and CDR2 SVGAGI. In DNA form, the CDR3 reads TGTGCCAGCAGTTCGAGGGGGCCCTACGAGCGGTACTTC. Protein sequence: CASSSRGPYERYF.

The table lists this clonotype with a few counts. This chain joins TRBV20-1 and TRBJ1-2, with D tentatively TRBD1 (6 bases). The V gene's germline CDR1 is DFQATT and CDR2 SNEGSKA (reference sequence). CDR3 length equals 12 residues. The CDR3 spells CSGDAGAYGYTF. The DNA of the CDR3 is TGCAGCGGGGACGCGGGGGCCTATGGCTACACCTTC.

This clonotype was detected many times. The chain couples TRBV28 to TRBJ2-3, with 11 bases matching TRBD2. The CDR3 runs 14 residues. CDR1 MDHEN and CDR2 SYDVKM come from the germline V gene. V shed 8 bases, J shed 6 bases, and the junction held 7 bases outside the gene matches. CDR3 protein: CASQLAGVSDTQYF. The CDR3 DNA is TGTGCCAGCCAACTAGCGGGAGTAAGTGATACGCAGTATTTT.

There are a few counts of this clonotype. The J gene is TRBJ2-1, the V gene TRBV27; D is uncertain. The CDR3 covers 18 residues. Germline loops: CDR1 MNHEY, CDR2 SMNVEV (reference sequence). Trimming stripped 2 bases from V and 1 base from J, with 18 bases between. The CDR3 DNA sequence: TGTGCCAGCAGTTTACGGGCTCTATATATGGGGTCCTACAATGAGCAGTTCTTC. Protein: CASSLRALYMGSYNEQFF.